This paragraph reports one TCR beta chain. Its target is unknown. The germline gene is not matched at one end of the junction; a read error may be the cause. The TCR beta CDR3 region was amplified from genomic DNA, with two rounds of multiplex PCR being used for the amplification. With primers specific to each TRBV and TRBJ gene, the first-round PCR was performed. TCRdb reanalysed the multiplex PCR reads using MiXCR and keeps one entry per CDR3 protein. This sample has around 26,000 distinct CDR3 sequences, with 46% found just once. CDR1 and CDR2 (germline): MNHEY, SVGEGT. The CDR3 extends over 14 amino acids. This specimen belongs to a study of prognosis after radiotherapy for stage I lung cancer. Overall study context: It was SBRT that served as radiotherapy, in 3 to 5 fractions with a biologically effective dose of at least 100 Gy. Study-level points and caveats: The question of whether the expanded TCR clones were tumor-specific was not determined. Patients with and without metastases reportedly differed in TRBV and TRBJ gene usage frequencies.

Sequences were derived from PBMCs, sampled before or after stereotactic body radiation therapy (not recorded which). The chain is built from TRBV6-2 or TRBV6-3 and TRBJ2-7; perhaps TRBD2 as D (6 bases). The sequence was collected from a donor over 45 with non-small cell lung cancer. This CDR3 is CVSTEFGGPYDQYF. The CDR3 DNA reads as TGTGTCAGCACCGAATTCGGGGGTCCCTACGATCAGTACTTC.